A selection of T cell receptor beta chains follows, all from one sample in a study of control samples from healthy donors and cancer patients. Data came from immunoSEQ multiplex PCR; TCRdb stores just in-frame clones and leaves some out. The sample shows about 120,000 clones, around nine tenths of them seen only once. The sequenced sample consisted of blood. The origin of the receptors is a man aged 30 to 39 in good health. Both conserved end residues are part of each CDR3. D genes are given only for firm matches. The listing skips clone size in some rows; elsewhere it reads once, few, many or a size class.

d_call j_call clone_size cdr3_length v_call cdr3_nt cdr3_aa
. TRBJ1-2 . 13 TRBV10-3 TGTGCCGTTGACGGGGGGTTCAACTATGGCTACACCTTC CAVDGGFNYGYTF
. TRBJ2-1 many 13 TRBV2 TGTGCCAGCAACCGGGGACCCTACAATGAGCAGTTCTTC CASNRGPYNEQFF
. TRBJ2-2 . 13 TRBV27 TGTGCCAGCAGTCTTTTCTACACCGGGGAGCTGTTTTTT CASSLFYTGELFF
TRBD1 TRBJ1-1 . 17 TRBV7-6 TGTGCCAGCAGCTTAGTCGGGACAGGGTTTTTCAACACTGAAGCTTTCTTT CASSLVGTGFFNTEAFF
. TRBJ1-6 . 12 TRBV19 TGTGCCAGTAGTTTTAATAATTCACCCCTCCACTTT CASSFNNSPLHF
. TRBJ2-2 once 15 TRBV2 TGTGCCAGCATAATGGGGCGGGCGAACACCGGGGAGCTGTTTTTT CASIMGRANTGELFF
. TRBJ1-2 . 12 TRBV7-2 TGTGCCAGCAGCTTGTATACAGTTGGCTACACCTTC CASSLYTVGYTF
. TRBJ2-3 . 15 TRBV5-8 TGTGCCAGCAGCTTGGAGGGGAAAAGCACAGATACGCAGTATTTT CASSLEGKSTDTQYF
. TRBJ1-5 few 14 TRBV11-3 TGTGCCAGCAGCTTACCAGGGATTAATCAGCCCCAGCATTTT CASSLPGINQPQHF
. TRBJ1-5 . 14 TRBV19 TGTGCCAGTAGTGTCGGGACGTCAAAACAGCCCCAGCATTTT CASSVGTSKQPQHF
. TRBJ1-1 . 13 TRBV3-1/TRBV3-2 TGTGCCAGCAGCCAAGGACGGGAGGGTGAAGCTTTCTTT CASSQGREGEAFF
TRBD1 TRBJ1-1 many 14 TRBV28 TGTGCCAGCAGTTCAGAGGACAGGGGAAAGAAAGCTTTCTTT CASSSEDRGKKAFF
. TRBJ2-7 . 11 TRBV12-5 TGTGCTAGTGCGGGAAGCCACGAGCAGTACTTC CASAGSHEQYF
TRBD2 TRBJ2-3 once 15 TRBV4-2 TGTGCCAGCAGCCAAGCCCCGGGGGGGACAGATACGCAGTATTTT CASSQAPGGTDTQYF
TRBD1 TRBJ1-1 . 14 TRBV5-1 TGCGCCAGCAGCTTTCGGACAGGGAACACTGAAGCTTTCTTT CASSFRTGNTEAFF
TRBD1 TRBJ1-6 . 14 TRBV2 TGTGCCAGCAGTGTGTTGGACAGGGATTCACCCCTCCACTTT CASSVLDRDSPLHF
. TRBJ1-1 . 15 TRBV15 TGTGCCACCAGCAGAGGACAAATATTGAACACTGAAGCTTTCTTT CATSRGQILNTEAFF